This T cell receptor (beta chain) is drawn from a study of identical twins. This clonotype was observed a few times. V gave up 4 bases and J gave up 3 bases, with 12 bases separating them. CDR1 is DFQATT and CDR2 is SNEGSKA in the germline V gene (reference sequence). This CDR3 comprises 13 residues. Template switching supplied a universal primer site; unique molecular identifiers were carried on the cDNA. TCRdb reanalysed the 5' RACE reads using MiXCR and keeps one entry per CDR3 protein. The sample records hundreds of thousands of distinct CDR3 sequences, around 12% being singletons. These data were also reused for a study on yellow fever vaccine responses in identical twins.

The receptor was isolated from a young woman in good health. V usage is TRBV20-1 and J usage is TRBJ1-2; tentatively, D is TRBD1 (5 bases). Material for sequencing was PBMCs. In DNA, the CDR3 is TGCAGTGCTATTTCAGGGAAGGACTATGGCTACACCTTC. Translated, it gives CSAISGKDYGYTF.